This T cell receptor (beta chain) was recovered during a study of OX40 agonist ivuxolimab in advanced cancers. Across the study: Every 2 weeks, patients received ivuxolimab intravenously, dosed at 0.01 to 10 mg/kg. Regarding the study as a whole: Doses of 0.1 to 3.0 mg/kg were accompanied by clonal expansion of CD4+ and CD8+ blood T cells by week 6. Some nonresponders additionally presented with little normalized T-cell clonal expansion.

Sequenced by immunoSEQ multiplex PCR; TCRdb stores in-frame clones only, minus some. Altogether around 51,000 clones are present, more than 65% being singletons, with the ten largest covering about 3%. In the case of this clone: Its matching antigen is unknown.

The CDR3 is 15 amino acids. CDR1 and CDR2 from the germline V gene are SGHTA and FQGNSA. The trim removed 5 bases at V and 7 bases at J, leaving 10 bases unmatched. The sequence derives from an adult with an advanced solid tumor such as melanoma, head and neck, liver or kidney cancer. The gene calls are TRBV7-2 and TRBJ2-2; 7 nucleotides match TRBD1. Sequenced material: CD4+ or CD8+ T cells sorted from blood, taken in a trial of the OX40 agonist ivuxolimab. The CDR3 DNA reads as TGTGCCAGCAGCCCGACGGGCAGGGGGATCGGGGAGCTGTTTTTT. Its protein product is CASSPTGRGIGELFF.